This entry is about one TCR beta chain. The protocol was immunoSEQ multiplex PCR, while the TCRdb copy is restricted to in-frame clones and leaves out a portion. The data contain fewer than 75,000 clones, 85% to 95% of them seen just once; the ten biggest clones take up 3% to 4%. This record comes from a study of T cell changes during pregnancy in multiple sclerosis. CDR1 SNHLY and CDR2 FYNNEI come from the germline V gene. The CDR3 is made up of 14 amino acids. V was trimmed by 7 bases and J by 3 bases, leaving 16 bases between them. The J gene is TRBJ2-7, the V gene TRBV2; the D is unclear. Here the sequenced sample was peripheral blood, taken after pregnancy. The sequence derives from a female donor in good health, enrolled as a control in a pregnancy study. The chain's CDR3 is CASTSGSLSYEQYF. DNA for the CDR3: TGTGCCAGCACCTCAGGATCTCTAAGCTACGAGCAGTACTTC.